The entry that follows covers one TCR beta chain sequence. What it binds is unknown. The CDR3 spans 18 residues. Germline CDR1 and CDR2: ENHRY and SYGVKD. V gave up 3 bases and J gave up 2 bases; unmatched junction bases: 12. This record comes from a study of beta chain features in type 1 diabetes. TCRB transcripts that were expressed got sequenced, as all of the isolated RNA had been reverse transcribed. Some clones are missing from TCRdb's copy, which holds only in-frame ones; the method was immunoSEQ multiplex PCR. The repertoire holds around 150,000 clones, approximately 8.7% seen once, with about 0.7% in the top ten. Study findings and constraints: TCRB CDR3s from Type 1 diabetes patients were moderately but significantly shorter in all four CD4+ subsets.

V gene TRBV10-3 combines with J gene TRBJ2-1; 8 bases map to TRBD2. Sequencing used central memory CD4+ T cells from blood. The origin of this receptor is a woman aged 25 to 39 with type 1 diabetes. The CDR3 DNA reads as TGTGCCATCAGTGACCCGACTAGCGACCCCCAGACCTACAATGAGCAGTTCTTC. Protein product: CAISDPTSDPQTYNEQFF.